These T cell receptor beta chains were read from a single sample in a study of molecular identifiers for immune sequencing clone quantification. TCRdb passed the PCR reads through MiXCR, listing each CDR3 protein once. This sample has roughly 630,000 distinct CDR3 sequences; less than 30% occur once, and the top ten carry 0.75% to 0.8%. Sequences were obtained from naive CD8+ T cells from blood, with Jurkat cell RNA spiked in. Receptor source: a human donor in good health. Some libraries in this study had Jurkat cell RNA spiked in. Both conserved end residues are part of each CDR3. The order of the fields is clone size, D gene, J gene, V gene, CDR3 protein, CDR3 DNA. D genes are given only for firm matches. Some rows mark clone size as missing; the rest say once, few, many or name a class of expanded clone.

many NA TRBJ2-3 TRBV20-1 CSARDLAPRTDTQYF TGCAGTGCTAGAGATTTGGCCCCCCGCACAGATACGCAGTATTTT
few NA TRBJ1-2 TRBV6-5 CASSYSKYSLNYGYTF TGTGCCAGCAGTTACTCGAAGTACAGCCTTAACTATGGCTACACCTTC
many NA TRBJ1-1 TRBV10-3 CAAGGGMTEAFF TGTGCCGCGGGAGGAGGTATGACTGAAGCTTTCTTT
many NA TRBJ2-3 TRBV12-3/TRBV12-4 CASSFGSFSTDTQYF TGTGCCAGCAGTTTTGGCTCCTTTAGCACAGATACGCAGTATTTT
NA TRBD2 TRBJ2-3 TRBV3-1 CASSQDFLAGAGDTQYF TGTGCCAGCAGCCAAGATTTCCTAGCGGGGGCTGGAGATACGCAGTATTTT
many NA TRBJ2-1 TRBV4-3 CASSQAGNNEQFF TGCGCCAGCAGCCAAGCAGGGAACAATGAGCAGTTCTTC
many NA TRBJ1-6 TRBV28 CASSFRQGSPLHF TGTGCCAGCAGTTTTCGGCAGGGTTCACCCCTCCACTTT
few TRBD1 TRBJ2-7 TRBV19 CASKQGSNEQYF TGTGCCAGTAAACAGGGGTCTAACGAGCAGTACTTC
many NA TRBJ2-3 TRBV7-8 CASSLAELGGTDTQYF TGTGCCAGCAGCTTAGCGGAACTAGGCGGCACAGATACGCAGTATTTT
few TRBD1 TRBJ1-1 TRBV11-1 CASRQTGRTEAFF TGTGCCAGCAGACAGACAGGGAGAACTGAAGCTTTCTTT
many NA TRBJ2-7 TRBV29-1 CSVTPDGKSYEQYF TGCAGCGTTACGCCGGACGGAAAATCCTACGAGCAGTACTTC
NA TRBD1 TRBJ2-1 TRBV4-3 CASSGDSAFRGNNEQFF TGCGCCAGCAGCGGGGACAGTGCTTTCCGGGGAAACAATGAGCAGTTCTTC
NA NA TRBJ1-4 TRBV6-5 CASSYLVCAGEKLFF TGTGCCAGCAGTTACTTAGTGTGCGCGGGTGAAAAACTGTTTTTT
many NA TRBJ2-7 TRBV5-6 CASSLEGVSYEQYF TGTGCCAGCAGCTTGGAAGGGGTCTCCTACGAGCAGTACTTC
many NA TRBJ2-1 TRBV30 CAWSPAGPAEFF TGTGCCTGGAGTCCTGCGGGACCCGCGGAGTTCTTC
NA NA TRBJ1-4 TRBV19 CASLRGGKLFF TGTGCCAGTCTAAGGGGAGGAAAACTGTTTTTT
few NA TRBJ1-2 TRBV19 CASSIVPGAGNYGYTF TGTGCCAGTAGTATCGTCCCGGGCGCTGGGAACTATGGCTACACCTTC
many TRBD1 TRBJ2-3 TRBV29-1 CSVVSGGLDTQYF TGCAGCGTTGTTTCAGGGGGCCTGGATACGCAGTATTTT
few TRBD1 TRBJ1-6 TRBV7-2 CASSSIVAGGPYNSPLHF TGTGCCAGCAGCTCCATTGTTGCAGGGGGACCCTATAATTCACCCCTCCACTTT
NA TRBD2 TRBJ2-5 TRBV7-8 CASSFRLAGFRETQCF TGTGCCAGCAGCTTCCGACTAGCGGGGTTTCGGGAGACCCAGTGCTTC
few NA TRBJ2-1 TRBV12-5 CASGFDPKGRGANRFF TGTGCTAGTGGTTTCGACCCAAAAGGGAGGGGGGCTAATAGGTTCTTC
NA TRBD2 TRBJ2-1 TRBV5-6 CASGFRREWNERFF TGTGCCAGCGGCTTCCGGCGGGAGTGGAATGAGCGGTTCTTC
many NA TRBJ2-7 TRBV28 CASSLDLGRRPYEQYF TGTGCCAGCAGTTTGGACCTAGGACGGAGACCCTACGAGCAGTACTTC
NA TRBD2 TRBJ2-1 TRBV4-3 CASSQDSLAGGPSSYNEQFF TGCGCCAGCAGCCAAGATTCCCTAGCGGGGGGGCCAAGCTCCTACAATGAGCAGTTCTTC
NA TRBD1 TRBJ2-3 TRBV7-3 CASGQGGTDTQYF TGTGCCAGCGGACAGGGGGGAACAGATACGCAGTATTTT
NA NA TRBJ1-5 TRBV10-2 CASSDPSWGNQPQHF TGCGCCAGCAGTGACCCGTCATGGGGCAATCAGCCCCAGCATTTT
many NA TRBJ2-5 TRBV7-8 CASSSSILQETQYF TGTGCCAGCAGCTCCTCTATACTCCAAGAGACCCAGTACTTC
NA NA TRBJ1-5 TRBV28 CASIYGTALYSNQPQHF TGTGCCAGCATTTATGGGACCGCTCTATATAGCAATCAGCCCCAGCATTTT
many NA TRBJ2-7 TRBV6-1 CARSVLGASYEQYF TGTGCCCGCTCCGTTCTGGGGGCCTCCTACGAGCAGTACTTC
many NA TRBJ1-4 TRBV4-1 CASSQDTGFDEKLFF TGCGCCAGCAGCCAAGATACGGGGTTCGATGAAAAACTGTTTTTT
many TRBD1 TRBJ2-3 TRBV29-1 CSVLQGARTQYF TGCAGCGTACTACAGGGGGCAAGGACGCAGTATTTT
many NA TRBJ2-7 TRBV6-5 CASSSSDRTYEQYF TGTGCCAGCAGTTCTTCTGACAGAACCTACGAGCAGTACTTC
few NA TRBJ1-4 TRBV10-3 CAISDPGAANEKLFF TGTGCCATCAGTGATCCGGGGGCAGCTAATGAAAAACTGTTTTTT
NA NA TRBJ1-4 TRBV30 CAWSTGQTNEKLFF TGTGCCTGGAGTACCGGACAGACTAATGAAAAACTGTTTTTT
NA NA TRBJ1-2 TRBV13 CASSPLVGTDGYTF TGTGCCAGCAGCCCCCTAGTGGGGACCGATGGCTACACCTTC
many NA TRBJ2-7 TRBV4-2 CASSPSVVDEQYF TGTGCCAGCTCCCCCTCGGTTGTGGACGAGCAGTACTTC
many TRBD1 TRBJ1-1 TRBV4-1 CASSHRQGGRTEAFF TGCGCCAGCAGCCATCGACAGGGGGGACGCACTGAAGCTTTCTTT
NA NA TRBJ2-3 TRBV27 CASSYLFGLYTDTQYF TGTGCCAGCAGTTACCTCTTCGGGCTCTACACAGATACGCAGTATTTT
NA NA TRBJ1-1 TRBV7-9 CASSKTGDDTETFF TGTGCCAGCAGCAAGACAGGAGATGACACTGAAACTTTCTTT
few TRBD1 TRBJ1-5 TRBV19 CASKMEGANQPQHF TGTGCCAGTAAAATGGAGGGGGCCAATCAGCCCCAGCATTTT
many NA TRBJ1-2 TRBV29-1 CSVEGGPIYGYTF TGCAGCGTTGAAGGTGGACCGATCTATGGCTACACCTTC
NA NA TRBJ2-7 TRBV19 CASSIGTAGAYEQYF TGTGCCAGTAGTATAGGTACGGCAGGAGCCTACGAGCAGTACTTC
few NA TRBJ1-4 TRBV6-6 CASTSLNEKPFF TGTGCCAGCACTAGTTTGAATGAAAAACCGTTTTTT
many TRBD1 TRBJ1-1 TRBV28 CASSLVRGRTEAFF TGTGCCAGCAGTTTGGTTAGGGGGCGCACTGAAGCTTTCTTT
few NA TRBJ1-6 TRBV28 CASTRKGYNSPLHF TGTGCCAGCACCCGGAAGGGCTATAATTCACCCCTCCACTTT